Below, one T cell receptor (beta chain) is given with its context. The sample belongs to a study of graft-versus-host responses after intestinal transplantation. The CDR3 sequence is 16 residues long. Germline lookup yields CDR1 MNHEY and CDR2 SMNVEV (reference sequence). J was trimmed by 5 bases and V by 8 bases; bases with no gene match: 9. The repertoire was sequenced with immunoSEQ multiplex PCR; TCRdb's copy has only in-frame clones and lacks some. The repertoire includes about 54,000 clones, roughly 89% of them detected once, and 5% to 6.5% sits in the top ten. This sequence joins TRBV27 and TRBJ2-5, with 15 bases aligning to TRBD2. This TCR was recovered from a human patient who received an intestinal transplant, so some T cells may come from the graft donor. Sample: PBMCs, taken roughly 680 days after intestinal transplant. The CDR3 DNA is TGTGCCAGCGCCCTGGGGACTAGCGGGGGGTGGGAGACCCAGTACTTC. It yields the protein CASALGTSGGWETQYF.